A selection of T cell receptor beta chains follows, all from one sample in a study of CD8 T cells in ankylosing spondylitis. TCRdb reprocessed the 5' RACE reads with MiXCR, giving one entry per CDR3 protein. The table lists 750,000 to 850,000 distinct CDR3 sequences, about 12% of them singletons. The sequenced material came from blood, either unsorted or a sorted T cell fraction (not recorded which). Receptor source: a male donor with ankylosing spondylitis. Both conserved end residues are part of each CDR3. A D gene is named only where the DNA matches it firmly. Size values are once, few and many counts, or a class for expanded clones, and some rows have none.

TRBV11-1	TRBJ2-3	NA	NA	TGTGCCAGCAGCTTACTAGGTCATATGGGCACAGATACGCAGTATTTT	CASSLLGHMGTDTQYF
TRBV7-2	TRBJ2-2	many	NA	TGTGCCAGCAGCCCACTACATACCGGGGAGCTGTTTTTT	CASSPLHTGELFF
TRBV5-1	TRBJ2-5	few	NA	TGCGCCAGCAGCTTCCAACCGACAGGCCTACAAGAGACCCAGTACTTC	CASSFQPTGLQETQYF
TRBV20-1	TRBJ2-3	NA	NA	TGCAGTGCTAACAGGGTAACAGATACGCAGTATTTT	CSANRVTDTQYF
TRBV25-1	TRBJ2-5	few	TRBD1	TGTGCCAGCAGTGATCCGACAGGGGCAGGGGAGACCCAGTACTTC	CASSDPTGAGETQYF
TRBV2	TRBJ2-7	few	TRBD1	TGTGCCGGTAGACTCGACAGGGAGACCTACGAGCAGTACTTC	CAGRLDRETYEQYF
TRBV9	TRBJ1-1	NA	NA	TGTGCCAGCAGCCCCGGACTGGGGAACACTGAAGCTTTCTTT	CASSPGLGNTEAFF
TRBV5-5	TRBJ2-7	NA	NA	TGTGCCAGCAGCATCGGGCCTGCCGCCTACGAGCAGTACTTC	CASSIGPAAYEQYF
TRBV20-1	TRBJ2-7	few	NA	TGCAGTGCTAGCGGGAGCGGCTTAGGTTCCTACGAGCAGTACTTC	CSASGSGLGSYEQYF
TRBV5-1	TRBJ1-2	NA	TRBD1	TGCGCCAGCAGCTTGGCTACAGGGGTCCTTTATGGCTACACCTTC	CASSLATGVLYGYTF
TRBV20-1	TRBJ1-4	NA	NA	TGCAGTGCTGTCAGGGCAGGTTCCGAAAAACTGTTTTTT	CSAVRAGSEKLFF
TRBV7-9	TRBJ1-5	NA	NA	TGTGCCAGCAGCTTTACGACTTCCGCCGGTAATCAGCCCCAGCATTTT	CASSFTTSAGNQPQHF
TRBV20-1	TRBJ1-4	many	TRBD1	TGCAGTGCTAGAGAGGACAGGGCAGCTGAAAAACTGTTTTTT	CSAREDRAAEKLFF
TRBV7-2	TRBJ1-1	many	NA	TGTGCCAGCAGCCCTGGACGGGCGAACACTGAAGCTTTCTTT	CASSPGRANTEAFF
TRBV6-5	TRBJ2-1	NA	TRBD2	TGTGCCAGCAGTTATAGACTAGCGCGGGAGCAGTTCTTC	CASSYRLAREQFF
TRBV20-1	TRBJ1-5	many	TRBD1	TGCAGTGCCTACCAGGGGGGCCTCAATCAGCCCCAGCATTTT	CSAYQGGLNQPQHF
TRBV6-1	TRBJ2-1	many	TRBD2	TGTGCCAGCGGGACTAGCGGTTCCTGGGCGGGTGAGCAGTTCTTC	CASGTSGSWAGEQFF
TRBV6-1	TRBJ2-3	NA	NA	TGTGCCAGCAGTGAGCTCCCTAGCAGATACACAGATACGCAGTATTTT	CASSELPSRYTDTQYF
TRBV20-1	TRBJ1-5	NA	TRBD1	TGCAGTCGAAGGGGGCTGGGCAATCAGCCCCAGCATTTT	CSRRGLGNQPQHF
TRBV29-1	TRBJ2-5	NA	TRBD2	TGCAGCGTTGCTCTAGCGGCAGAGACCCAGTACTTC	CSVALAAETQYF
TRBV29-1	TRBJ2-1	many	NA	TGCAGCGTTGTTCCATTGCGGTCACCGGCAGGTGAGCAGTTCTTC	CSVVPLRSPAGEQFF
TRBV10-3	TRBJ1-1	NA	NA	TGTGCCATCAGGGATCACCGGTCCCACGAAGCTTTCTTT	CAIRDHRSHEAFF
TRBV6-5	TRBJ1-3	few	TRBD1	TGTGCCAGCAGTTTTCCGACAGGGGCGACTGGAAACACCATATATTTT	CASSFPTGATGNTIYF
TRBV9	TRBJ2-7	NA	NA	TGTGCCAGCAGCGGGGGACCGAGCTATAGGCAGTACTTC	CASSGGPSYRQYF
TRBV12-3/TRBV12-4	TRBJ2-2	NA	NA	TGTGCCAGCGCAAGGGGGGCCGTTCGGGAGCTGTTTTTT	CASARGAVRELFF
TRBV20-1	TRBJ2-2	many	TRBD1	TGCAGTGCTGCTAGACAGGGGATCACCGGGGAGCTGTTTTTT	CSAARQGITGELFF
TRBV20-1	TRBJ2-2	NA	TRBD2	TGCAGTGCTCGACCCCCCGGGACTATACTCACCGGGGAGCTGTTTTTT	CSARPPGTILTGELFF
TRBV5-1	TRBJ2-7	many	NA	TGCGCCAGCAGCTTGTCACAGGTCGGGGAATACGAGCAGTACTTC	CASSLSQVGEYEQYF
TRBV10-2	TRBJ1-4	NA	NA	TGCGCCACCCGACAGGCCTATAATGAAAAACTGTTTTTT	CATRQAYNEKLFF
TRBV6-5	TRBJ1-2	NA	TRBD1	TGTGCCAGCAGAAGGACAGGGTTGGGCTACACCTTC	CASRRTGLGYTF
TRBV7-2	TRBJ2-7	NA	TRBD2	TGTGCCAGCAGCTTAGTCGGGGGGTCAGTCTACGAGCAGTACTTC	CASSLVGGSVYEQYF
TRBV7-2	TRBJ2-7	NA	NA	TGTGCCAGCAGCTCCCGCCGGGACCTCACCTACGAGCAGTACTTC	CASSSRRDLTYEQYF
TRBV4-3	TRBJ2-3	NA	NA	TGCGCCAGCAGCCAACAGGTAGCCCTCACAGATACGCAGTATTTT	CASSQQVALTDTQYF
TRBV20-1	TRBJ2-3	NA	NA	TGCAGTGCTCTGCGAGCTACAGATACGCAGTATTTT	CSALRATDTQYF
TRBV4-3	TRBJ2-7	few	TRBD1	TGCGCCAGCAGCCAAGGACAGGGCAACTACGAGCAGTACTTC	CASSQGQGNYEQYF
TRBV9	TRBJ2-3	few	NA	TGTGCCAGCAGTGGAACAGGGCCAGATACGCAGTATTTT	CASSGTGPDTQYF
TRBV25-1	TRBJ2-3	NA	TRBD2	TGTGCCAGCACCTCGGGACTAGCGCCTAGCACAGATACGCAGTATTTT	CASTSGLAPSTDTQYF
TRBV11-2	TRBJ1-2	NA	NA	TGTGCCAGCAGCTTAGGTACAGATCACTATGGCTACACCTTC	CASSLGTDHYGYTF
TRBV20-1	TRBJ2-1	few	NA	TGCAGTGCTCCGCAGCACTCCTACAATGAGCAGTTCTTC	CSAPQHSYNEQFF
TRBV5-4	TRBJ2-5	NA	TRBD2	TGTGCCAGCAGCTGGTGGGTAGCGGGAGTTGAGACCCAGTACTTC	CASSWWVAGVETQYF
TRBV20-1	TRBJ2-5	few	NA	TGCAGTGCTGGCTTAGTGGAGACCCAGTACTTC	CSAGLVETQYF
TRBV7-6	TRBJ1-1	NA	NA	TGTGCCAGCAGCTCACGGCTGACTTTGGGTAAAGCTTTCTTT	CASSSRLTLGKAFF
TRBV30	TRBJ1-1	many	NA	TGTGCCTGGAGTTGGGGGGGTGAGGCTTTCTTT	CAWSWGGEAFF
TRBV9	TRBJ1-2	NA	NA	TGTGCCAGCAGCTCGCAAGGGGGACCTGCCTATGGCTACACCTTC	CASSSQGGPAYGYTF
TRBV5-1	TRBJ2-2	NA	NA	TGCGCCAGCAGAGATATGGACACCGGGGAGCTGTTTTTT	CASRDMDTGELFF
TRBV9	TRBJ2-7	few	NA	TGTGCCAGCAGCCCAGCGGAGGGGCTCTACGAGCAGTACTTC	CASSPAEGLYEQYF
TRBV7-2	TRBJ2-3	few	NA	TGTGCCAGCAGCTTATCCAGGATCCGGCAGTATTTT	CASSLSRIRQYF
TRBV24-1	TRBJ2-5	NA	TRBD2	TGTGCCACCAGCCTAGGGAGGGGTTCCCAAGAGACCCAGTACTTC	CATSLGRGSQETQYF
TRBV11-2	TRBJ1-1	NA	NA	TGTGCCAGCAGCAAGTACAGGAACACTGAAGCTTTCTTT	CASSKYRNTEAFF
TRBV10-3	TRBJ1-3	NA	NA	TGTGCCATCACACAGGGACGTGGAAACACCATATATTTT	CAITQGRGNTIYF
TRBV29-1	TRBJ1-1	many	NA	TGCAGCGTTGTCCTCCCTGCGAACACTGAAGCTTTCTTT	CSVVLPANTEAFF
TRBV5-1	TRBJ1-2	few	NA	TGCGCCAGTAGCTTGGCCACTAGCTATAACTATGGCTACACCTTC	CASSLATSYNYGYTF
TRBV29-1	TRBJ2-4	few	NA	TGCAGCGTTGCTCCCTTACTAGCCAAAAACATTCAGTACTTC	CSVAPLLAKNIQYF
TRBV7-2	TRBJ2-2	NA	NA	TGTGCCAGCAGCACCCGGATCAACACCGGGGAGCTGTTTTTT	CASSTRINTGELFF
TRBV18	TRBJ2-2	once	NA	TGTGCCAGCTCACCCCACGAAGTCAGGGTTAACACCGGGGAGCTGTTTTTT	CASSPHEVRVNTGELFF
TRBV11-2	TRBJ2-7	few	TRBD1	TGTGCCAGCAGCTTAAGGAGGACAGGGGTCACACAGGGCAAGGGGAACGAGCAGTACTTC	CASSLRRTGVTQGKGNEQYF
TRBV5-1	TRBJ1-1	few	NA	TGCGCCAGCAGCTTGTTAGGGGATGCTGAAGCTTTCTTT	CASSLLGDAEAFF